This section outlines one T cell receptor beta chain sequence together with its context. Antigen specificity is unknown. These data come from a study of T cell responses to AZD1222 COVID-19 vaccine. The CDR3 has 15 amino acids. The junction had 9 bases not matched to a gene; V was cut back by 5 bases and J by 4 bases. Germline V CDR1 and CDR2: SGHNT, YENEEA. Study results and limitations: There were mostly white British donors and more females than males, and clonal diversity was possibly underestimated.

Sequencing used immunoSEQ multiplex PCR; TCRdb keeps in-frame clones, though not all of them. The sample holds about 94,000 clones, around nine tenths seen once. The chain joins TRBV11-3 to TRBJ1-2; 8 bases line up with TRBD1. The receptor comes from an adult who received the AZD1222 COVID-19 vaccine. The sequencing used peripheral blood, collected 28 days after the second AZD1222 dose. The CDR3 sequence is CASSQGAGVGYGYTF. Here the CDR3 DNA reads TGTGCCAGCAGCCAGGGGGCCGGGGTGGGCTATGGCTACACCTTC.